These T cell receptor beta chains were read from a single sample in a study of blood T cell repertoires in COVID-19. TCRdb's table, derived via immunoSEQ multiplex PCR, lists solely in-frame clones and lacks some. The repertoire includes 150,000 or so clones, almost 70% of them detected once, and 1.5% to 2% sits in the top ten. The material sequenced was peripheral blood. These receptors all stem from an older woman with acute or convalescent COVID-19. Both conserved end residues are part of each CDR3. The order of the fields is D gene, V gene, clone size, J gene, CDR3 protein, CDR3 DNA. The D gene is left open where the match is weak. Rows give clone size only sometimes, using once, few, many, or a class for an expanded clone.

d_gene: .
v_gene: TRBV7-2
abundance: .
j_gene: TRBJ2-7
CDR3aa: CASSFQAGWYEQYF
CDR3nt: TGTGCCAGCAGCTTTCAGGCAGGGTGGTACGAGCAGTACTTC

d_gene: TRBD1
v_gene: TRBV6-5
abundance: .
j_gene: TRBJ2-7
CDR3aa: CASSYSSTGGSYEQYF
CDR3nt: TGTGCCAGCAGTTACTCGTCAACAGGGGGCTCCTACGAGCAGTACTTC

d_gene: .
v_gene: TRBV18
abundance: once
j_gene: TRBJ1-2
CDR3aa: CASSPLPAQGNYGYTF
CDR3nt: TGTGCCAGCTCACCTCTTCCGGCACAGGGAAACTATGGCTACACCTTC

d_gene: .
v_gene: TRBV4-3
abundance: .
j_gene: TRBJ2-3
CDR3aa: CASSRLRSTDTQYF
CDR3nt: TGCGCCAGCAGCCGCCTGAGGAGCACAGATACGCAGTATTTT

d_gene: TRBD2
v_gene: TRBV18
abundance: .
j_gene: TRBJ2-1
CDR3aa: CASSHSGTSGGPADEQFF
CDR3nt: TGTGCCAGCTCTCATTCCGGGACTAGCGGGGGCCCGGCTGATGAGCAGTTCTTC

d_gene: TRBD1
v_gene: TRBV3-1/TRBV3-2
abundance: few
j_gene: TRBJ2-7
CDR3aa: CASSHKVGNDRAYEQYF
CDR3nt: TGTGCCAGCAGCCACAAGGTGGGAAACGACAGGGCCTACGAGCAGTACTTC

d_gene: .
v_gene: TRBV9
abundance: .
j_gene: TRBJ1-5
CDR3aa: CASSVLGDQPQHF
CDR3nt: TGTGCCAGCAGCGTGTTAGGGGATCAGCCCCAGCATTTT

d_gene: .
v_gene: TRBV7-2
abundance: few
j_gene: TRBJ2-5
CDR3aa: CASSLTNQETQYF
CDR3nt: TGTGCCAGCAGCTTGACAAACCAAGAGACCCAGTACTTC

d_gene: .
v_gene: TRBV4-3
abundance: .
j_gene: TRBJ2-1
CDR3aa: CASSQGPHRGEQFF
CDR3nt: TGCGCCAGCAGCCAAGGACCTCATCGGGGTGAGCAGTTCTTC

d_gene: TRBD1
v_gene: TRBV9
abundance: .
j_gene: TRBJ1-1
CDR3aa: CASSAGIGQGNTEAFF
CDR3nt: TGTGCCAGCAGCGCAGGAATAGGACAGGGGAACACTGAAGCTTTCTTT

d_gene: .
v_gene: TRBV6-5
abundance: .
j_gene: TRBJ1-1
CDR3aa: CASSYLDFDSEAFF
CDR3nt: TGTGCCAGCAGTTACTTAGACTTCGACAGTGAAGCTTTCTTT

d_gene: TRBD2
v_gene: TRBV6-2/TRBV6-3
abundance: .
j_gene: TRBJ2-5
CDR3aa: CASSYGLAGGLGETQYF
CDR3nt: TGTGCCAGCAGTTACGGGCTAGCGGGGGGCCTTGGAGAGACCCAGTACTTC

d_gene: .
v_gene: TRBV28
abundance: .
j_gene: TRBJ2-7
CDR3aa: CASSSPVRGIYEQYF
CDR3nt: TGTGCCAGCAGTTCCCCTGTGCGCGGGATCTACGAGCAGTACTTC

d_gene: .
v_gene: TRBV9
abundance: few
j_gene: TRBJ2-7
CDR3aa: CASSGPGTLPTQQYF
CDR3nt: TGTGCCAGCAGCGGTCCCGGGACACTGCCTACGCAGCAGTACTTC

d_gene: .
v_gene: TRBV27
abundance: few
j_gene: TRBJ1-2
CDR3aa: CASSSTEPGRGYTF
CDR3nt: TGTGCCAGCAGTTCCACCGAGCCAGGGCGCGGCTACACCTTC

d_gene: .
v_gene: TRBV6-5
abundance: .
j_gene: TRBJ1-2
CDR3aa: CASSFGGADNYGYTF
CDR3nt: TGTGCCAGCAGTTTCGGGGGGGCTGACAACTATGGCTACACCTTC

d_gene: .
v_gene: TRBV9
abundance: .
j_gene: TRBJ1-4
CDR3aa: CASSVASATNEKLFF
CDR3nt: TGTGCCAGCAGCGTAGCTTCGGCAACTAATGAAAAACTGTTTTTT

d_gene: .
v_gene: TRBV2
abundance: few
j_gene: TRBJ1-5
CDR3aa: CASSRVDRNQPQHF
CDR3nt: TGTGCCAGCAGTCGAGTTGATCGGAATCAGCCCCAGCATTTT

d_gene: TRBD2
v_gene: TRBV7-2
abundance: .
j_gene: TRBJ2-3
CDR3aa: CASSLAGSGNTQYF
CDR3nt: TGTGCCAGCAGCTTAGCGGGGAGCGGGAATACGCAGTATTTT

d_gene: .
v_gene: TRBV7-2
abundance: .
j_gene: TRBJ2-1
CDR3aa: CASSSSERWNEQFF
CDR3nt: TGTGCCAGCAGCTCTTCAGAGAGGTGGAATGAGCAGTTCTTC

d_gene: .
v_gene: TRBV18
abundance: .
j_gene: TRBJ1-1
CDR3aa: CASSREAEAFF
CDR3nt: TGTGCCAGCTCACGGGAGGCTGAAGCTTTCTTT

d_gene: TRBD1
v_gene: TRBV12-5
abundance: once
j_gene: TRBJ2-2
CDR3aa: CASGTTGTGARNTGELFF
CDR3nt: TGTGCTAGTGGAACCACCGGGACAGGGGCGAGGAACACCGGGGAGCTGTTTTTT

d_gene: .
v_gene: TRBV11-2
abundance: .
j_gene: TRBJ2-7
CDR3aa: CASSLEAGSSYEQYF
CDR3nt: TGTGCCAGCAGCTTAGAGGCGGGCAGCTCCTACGAGCAGTACTTC

d_gene: TRBD2
v_gene: TRBV5-4
abundance: .
j_gene: TRBJ2-1
CDR3aa: CASSLSSGGANEQFF
CDR3nt: TGTGCCAGCAGCTTGTCTAGCGGGGGGGCCAATGAGCAGTTCTTC

d_gene: TRBD1
v_gene: TRBV7-9
abundance: .
j_gene: TRBJ2-5
CDR3aa: CASSSDREETQYF
CDR3nt: TGTGCCAGCAGCTCTGACAGGGAAGAGACCCAGTACTTC

d_gene: .
v_gene: TRBV19
abundance: .
j_gene: TRBJ1-5
CDR3aa: CASSILRGSNQPQHF
CDR3nt: TGTGCCAGTAGTATCCTCAGGGGTAGCAATCAGCCCCAGCATTTT

d_gene: .
v_gene: TRBV29-1
abundance: .
j_gene: TRBJ2-2
CDR3aa: CSVEDPGHQTGELFF
CDR3nt: TGCAGCGTTGAAGATCCGGGACACCAAACCGGGGAGCTGTTTTTT

d_gene: TRBD1
v_gene: TRBV2
abundance: few
j_gene: TRBJ2-7
CDR3aa: CASRGDRVRYEQYF
CDR3nt: TGTGCCAGCAGGGGGGACAGGGTGAGGTACGAGCAGTACTTC

d_gene: .
v_gene: TRBV30
abundance: .
j_gene: TRBJ1-1
CDR3aa: CAWSVTGSTEAFF
CDR3nt: TGTGCCTGGAGTGTAACAGGGAGCACTGAAGCTTTCTTT

d_gene: .
v_gene: TRBV27
abundance: .
j_gene: TRBJ2-7
CDR3aa: CASSLRRQAGEQYF
CDR3nt: TGTGCCAGCAGTCTAAGACGGCAGGCAGGCGAGCAGTACTTC

d_gene: .
v_gene: TRBV19
abundance: .
j_gene: TRBJ2-5
CDR3aa: CASSISPRETQYF
CDR3nt: TGTGCCAGTAGTATTTCGCCTAGGGAGACCCAGTACTTC

d_gene: TRBD1
v_gene: TRBV5-1
abundance: .
j_gene: TRBJ1-4
CDR3aa: CASHKGQGDEKLFF
CDR3nt: TGCGCCAGCCATAAGGGACAGGGTGATGAAAAACTGTTTTTT

d_gene: TRBD1
v_gene: TRBV5-6
abundance: .
j_gene: TRBJ2-5
CDR3aa: CASSRDRGPGETQYF
CDR3nt: TGTGCCAGCAGTAGGGACAGGGGGCCCGGGGAGACCCAGTACTTC

d_gene: .
v_gene: TRBV5-1
abundance: .
j_gene: TRBJ1-2
CDR3aa: CASSSDRFNYGYTF
CDR3nt: TGCGCCAGCAGCTCCGACAGGTTTAACTATGGCTACACCTTC

d_gene: TRBD1
v_gene: TRBV7-2
abundance: .
j_gene: TRBJ2-7
CDR3aa: CASSSRTGGIYEQYF
CDR3nt: TGTGCCAGCAGCTCCCGGACAGGGGGCATCTACGAGCAGTACTTC

d_gene: .
v_gene: TRBV7-9
abundance: .
j_gene: TRBJ1-2
CDR3aa: CASSFGQFYGYTF
CDR3nt: TGTGCCAGCAGCTTTGGACAGTTCTATGGCTACACCTTC

d_gene: .
v_gene: TRBV7-2
abundance: few
j_gene: TRBJ2-1
CDR3aa: CASSPGGRGSNEQFF
CDR3nt: TGTGCCAGCAGCCCGGGCGGTAGGGGGAGCAATGAGCAGTTCTTC

d_gene: .
v_gene: TRBV12-3/TRBV12-4
abundance: .
j_gene: TRBJ1-2
CDR3aa: CASSHGLEYTF
CDR3nt: TGTGCCAGCAGCCATGGGTTGGAGTACACCTTC

d_gene: TRBD2
v_gene: TRBV9
abundance: .
j_gene: TRBJ2-1
CDR3aa: CASSVTLWASGDNEQFF
CDR3nt: TGTGCCAGCAGCGTTACCCTTTGGGCTAGCGGGGACAATGAGCAGTTCTTC

d_gene: TRBD1
v_gene: TRBV4-2
abundance: few
j_gene: TRBJ1-1
CDR3aa: CASSQEGTGVSSEAFF
CDR3nt: TGTGCCAGCAGCCAAGAAGGGACAGGGGTGTCTTCTGAAGCTTTCTTT

d_gene: .
v_gene: TRBV28
abundance: .
j_gene: TRBJ1-1
CDR3aa: CASSRQGIRKNTEAFF
CDR3nt: TGTGCCAGCAGTCGCCAGGGAATTCGAAAGAACACTGAAGCTTTCTTT

d_gene: .
v_gene: TRBV19
abundance: .
j_gene: TRBJ1-2
CDR3aa: CASSSYQQVLHGYTF
CDR3nt: TGTGCCAGTAGTAGTTACCAACAGGTCCTGCACGGCTACACCTTC

d_gene: TRBD1
v_gene: TRBV18
abundance: .
j_gene: TRBJ2-7
CDR3aa: CASSLKTGQGYGSYEQYF
CDR3nt: TGTGCCAGCTCACTTAAAACGGGACAGGGTTACGGCTCCTACGAGCAGTACTTC

d_gene: .
v_gene: TRBV5-1
abundance: .
j_gene: TRBJ2-1
CDR3aa: CASSLLSGVNEQFF
CDR3nt: TGCGCCAGCAGCTTGTTGTCGGGGGTCAATGAGCAGTTCTTC

d_gene: TRBD1
v_gene: TRBV6-2/TRBV6-3
abundance: .
j_gene: TRBJ2-1
CDR3aa: CASSYTRDREQFF
CDR3nt: TGTGCCAGCAGTTACACCAGGGACAGGGAGCAGTTCTTC

d_gene: .
v_gene: TRBV7-9
abundance: .
j_gene: TRBJ1-5
CDR3aa: CASSLGRQGNQPQHF
CDR3nt: TGTGCCAGCAGCCTAGGGAGGCAGGGCAATCAGCCCCAGCATTTT

d_gene: .
v_gene: TRBV14
abundance: .
j_gene: TRBJ2-2
CDR3aa: CASSQEGENTGELFF
CDR3nt: TGTGCCAGCAGCCAAGAAGGGGAGAACACCGGGGAGCTGTTTTTT

d_gene: TRBD1
v_gene: TRBV4-2
abundance: .
j_gene: TRBJ2-7
CDR3aa: CASSQATRQGAYEQYF
CDR3nt: TGTGCCAGCAGCCAAGCGACCCGACAGGGGGCGTACGAGCAGTACTTC

d_gene: .
v_gene: TRBV19
abundance: .
j_gene: TRBJ2-5
CDR3aa: CASSIQRGKQETQYF
CDR3nt: TGTGCCAGTAGTATCCAACGGGGGAAACAAGAGACCCAGTACTTC